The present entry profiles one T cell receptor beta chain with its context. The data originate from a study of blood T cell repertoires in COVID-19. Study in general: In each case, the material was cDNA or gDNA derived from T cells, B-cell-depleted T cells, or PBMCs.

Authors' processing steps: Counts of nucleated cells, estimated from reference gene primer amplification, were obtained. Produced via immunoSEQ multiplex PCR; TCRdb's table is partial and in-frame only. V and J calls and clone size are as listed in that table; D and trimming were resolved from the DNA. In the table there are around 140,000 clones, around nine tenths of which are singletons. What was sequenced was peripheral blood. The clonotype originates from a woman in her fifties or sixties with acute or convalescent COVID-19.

CDR3 in amino acids: CASSGYGNSGNTGELFF. The CDR3 DNA is TGTGCCAGCAGTGGCTACGGGAATTCTGGGAACACCGGGGAGCTGTTTTTT. V usage is TRBV28 and J usage is TRBJ2-2; perhaps TRBD2 as D (5 bases). Germline assignment: CDR1 MDHEN and CDR2 SYDVKM. V was clipped by 5 bases and J by 1 base, with 17 bases between them. CDR3 size: 17 residues.